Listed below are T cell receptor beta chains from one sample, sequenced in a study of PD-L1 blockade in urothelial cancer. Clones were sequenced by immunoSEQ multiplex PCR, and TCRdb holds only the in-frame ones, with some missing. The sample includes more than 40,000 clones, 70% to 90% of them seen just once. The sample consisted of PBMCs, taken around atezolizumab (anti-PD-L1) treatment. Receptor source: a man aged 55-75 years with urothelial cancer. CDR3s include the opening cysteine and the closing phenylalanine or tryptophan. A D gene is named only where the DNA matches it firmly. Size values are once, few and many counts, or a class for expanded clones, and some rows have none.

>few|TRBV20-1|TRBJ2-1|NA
CSGQSNEQFF
TGCAGTGGACAGAGTAATGAGCAGTTCTTC
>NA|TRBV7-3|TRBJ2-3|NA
CASSPKGRDAQYF
TGTGCCAGCAGCCCAAAGGGCAGGGATGCGCAGTATTTT
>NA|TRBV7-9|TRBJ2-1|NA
CASSFGGGSYNEQFF
TGTGCCAGCAGCTTCGGTGGGGGGAGTTACAATGAGCAGTTCTTC
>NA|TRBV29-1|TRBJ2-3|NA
CSVLVDWPDTQYF
TGCAGCGTTCTAGTAGACTGGCCAGATACGCAGTATTTT
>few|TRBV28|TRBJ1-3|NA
CASSYTDTIYF
TGTGCCAGCAGTTATACTGACACCATATATTTT
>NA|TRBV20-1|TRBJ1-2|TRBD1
CGTDRRHGYTF
TGCGGAACGGACAGGCGACATGGCTACACCTTC
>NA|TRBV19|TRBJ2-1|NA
CASSTRRSYNEQFF
TGTGCCAGTAGTACCCGGAGATCCTACAATGAGCAGTTCTTC
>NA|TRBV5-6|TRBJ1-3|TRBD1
CASSLRVGTGSSAIYF
TGTGCCAGCAGCTTGCGGGTCGGGACAGGGAGTAGCGCCATATATTTT
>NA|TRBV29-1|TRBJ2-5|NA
CSVDRGQETQYF
TGCAGCGTTGATCGGGGGCAAGAGACCCAGTACTTC
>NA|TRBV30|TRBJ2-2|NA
CASFITPANTGELFF
TGTGCCTCCTTTATAACTCCCGCCAACACCGGGGAGCTGTTTTTT
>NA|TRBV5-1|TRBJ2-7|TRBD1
CASSPGQGAWSEQYF
TGCGCCAGCAGCCCCGGACAGGGGGCGTGGAGCGAGCAGTACTTC
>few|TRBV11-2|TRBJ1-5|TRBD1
CASSRGQVGNQPQHF
TGTGCCAGCAGCCGGGGACAGGTGGGCAATCAGCCCCAGCATTTT